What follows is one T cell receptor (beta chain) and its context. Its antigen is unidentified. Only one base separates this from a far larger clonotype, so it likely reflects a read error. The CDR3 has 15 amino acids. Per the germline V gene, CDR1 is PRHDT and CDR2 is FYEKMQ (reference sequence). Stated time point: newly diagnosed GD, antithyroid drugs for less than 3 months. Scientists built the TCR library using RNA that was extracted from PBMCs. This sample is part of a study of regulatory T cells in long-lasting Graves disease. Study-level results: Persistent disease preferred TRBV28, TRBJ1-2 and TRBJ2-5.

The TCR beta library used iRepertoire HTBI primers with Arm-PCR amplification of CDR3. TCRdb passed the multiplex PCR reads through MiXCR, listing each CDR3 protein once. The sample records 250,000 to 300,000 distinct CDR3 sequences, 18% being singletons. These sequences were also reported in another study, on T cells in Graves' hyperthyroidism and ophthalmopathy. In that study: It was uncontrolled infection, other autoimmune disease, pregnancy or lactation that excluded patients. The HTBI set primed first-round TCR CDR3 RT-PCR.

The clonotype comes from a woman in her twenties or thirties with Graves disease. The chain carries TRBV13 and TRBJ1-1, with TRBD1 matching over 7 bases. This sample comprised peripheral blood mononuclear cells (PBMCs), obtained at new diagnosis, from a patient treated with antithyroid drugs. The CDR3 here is CASSPGTAVGTEALF. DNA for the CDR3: TGCGCCAGCAGCCCGGGGACAGCGGTGGGAACTGAAGCTCTCTTT.